This TCR beta chain was profiled in a study of vaccination and CD4 T cells after COVID-19. V was pared by 0 bases and J by 5 bases, with 10 bases between. Germline CDR1 LGHNA, CDR2 YNFKEQ. The CDR3 extends over 15 amino acids. Documented treatment: roughly 11-day PBMC culture with coronavirus spike peptide pools or control peptides (ViraFEST assay). Expanded clonotypes were found by TCR sequencing after peptide-pool stimulation (ViraFEST). Comments on this clonotype: Its antigen is as yet unknown.

Study outcomes and limitations: The median proportion of reactive clones detected only post-vaccination in convalescent patients was about 87%.

Cultured CD4+ T-cell DNA underwent Oncomine TCR Beta short-read sequencing. MiXCR, applied by TCRdb to the PCR reads, yields one record per CDR3 protein. The sample includes 10,000 to 15,000 distinct CDR3 sequences, 45% to 60% seen only once; the top ten take less than 30%. Sequenced sample: CD4+ T cells from blood, cultured in vitro. The TCR was taken from a human donor who had recovered from COVID-19. The rearrangement uses TRBV4-2 and TRBJ2-2, with no clear D. The DNA for the CDR3 is TGTGCCAGCAGCCAAGATAGTGGGCGGACCGGGGAGCTGTTTTTT. Protein: CASSQDSGRTGELFF.